One and the same sample provided the 20 T cell receptor beta chains below, sequenced in a study of response to subunit inactivated influenza vaccine. TCRdb itself ran the RT-PCR reads through MiXCR, one entry per CDR3 protein. The table records under 950,000 distinct CDR3 sequences, roughly 20% of them present only once. Material: PBMCs from blood, obtained less than 6 days after vaccination. All receptors derive from a man aged 45-65 years who received an inactivated influenza vaccine.

This clonotype was recorded many times. The V and J genes are TRBV20-1 and TRBJ2-1; 10 bases are a match to TRBD1. Germline lookup yields CDR1 DFQATT and CDR2 SNEGSKA (reference sequence). The CDR3 covers 16 residues. The J segment lost 5 bases and the V segment lost 6 bases, leaving 13 bases of the junction unmatched. The CDR3 reads CSAQPLGQGVHNEQFF. CDR3 DNA sequence: TGCAGTGCCCAGCCCCTCGGACAGGGGGTACACAATGAGCAGTTCTTC.

The chain links TRBV7-2 to TRBJ2-4, with 8 nucleotides matching TRBD2. V shed 5 bases, J shed 0 bases, and the junction held 9 bases outside the gene matches. CDR1 is SGHTA and CDR2 is FQGNSA in the germline V gene. The CDR3 runs 17 residues. The CDR3 region has the DNA TGTGCCAGCAGCATCCTAGCGGGTGGCCTAGCCAAAAACATTCAGTACTTC. Protein product: CASSILAGGLAKNIQYF.

The genes are TRBV4-2 and TRBJ1-3; D is unresolved. The V gene lost 0 bases and the J gene lost 0 bases, with 9 bases spanning the gap. This CDR3 is built from 16 residues. Germline assignment: CDR1 LGHNA and CDR2 YNFKEQ. As DNA, the CDR3 is TGTGCCAGCAGCCAAGATATCGCCAGCTCTGGAAACACCATATATTTT. This encodes CASSQDIASSGNTIYF.

This clonotype was counted ten times or more. V gene TRBV12-3 or TRBV12-4 combines with J gene TRBJ1-2; D is undetermined. There are 16 residues in the CDR3. The germline V and J ends were trimmed by 5 bases and 4 bases, with 20 bases remaining between them. The CDR3 DNA is TGTGCCAGCAGTCCTGATCCGGGAGGGAATTCCTATGGCTACACCTTC. Its translation: CASSPDPGGNSYGYTF.

The table lists this clonotype with many counts. V gene TRBV20-1 combines with J gene TRBJ2-5; either TRBD1 or TRBD2 may supply D (6 bases each). CDR3 length: 13 amino acids. Trimming removed 6 bases from V and 2 bases from J, with 13 bases in between. Germline CDR1 and CDR2: DFQATT and SNEGSKA (reference sequence). CDR3 sequence reads: CSARRGNQETQYF. For the CDR3, the DNA is TGCAGTGCAAGGAGGGGGAATCAAGAGACCCAGTACTTC.

This clonotype appeared once. The rearrangement joins TRBV2 to TRBJ2-5; D perhaps matches TRBD2 (5 bases). The CDR3 loop spans 15 amino acids. V was cut by 6 bases and J by 5 bases, with 19 bases left in between. In germline, CDR1 is SNHLY, CDR2 FYNNEI. In DNA form, the CDR3 reads TGTGCCAGCAGAGGACTGACCTGGTTATCTGAGACCCAGTACTTC. Translated, it gives CASRGLTWLSETQYF.

At least ten counts were recorded for this clonotype. The V call is TRBV7-8, the J call TRBJ2-3; 7 bases map to TRBD1. Looked up from germline, CDR1 is SGHVS and CDR2 is FQNEAQ. The V and J ends lost 5 bases and 0 bases, in that order; junction bases with no gene match: 14. The CDR3 loop spans 18 amino acids. The CDR3 loop reads CASSHSLGTASSTDTQYF. The DNA for the CDR3 is TGTGCCAGCAGCCATTCCCTCGGGACAGCCTCTAGCACAGATACGCAGTATTTT.

This rearrangement joins TRBV4-3 to TRBJ2-1; 9 nucleotides line up with TRBD1. Germline CDR1 LGHNA, CDR2 YSLEER. V lost 3 bases and J lost 4; bases outside the gene matches: 7. The CDR3 covers 16 residues. The chain's CDR3 is CASSHFLGQGYNEQFF. The CDR3 DNA reads TGCGCCAGCAGCCATTTCCTAGGACAGGGGTACAATGAGCAGTTCTTC.

This clonotype was recorded at least ten times. The CDR3 DNA reads TGCAGTGCTAGAGTGTTAGGGGGCGCCGGCTACACCTTC. This translates into CSARVLGGAGYTF. The gene calls are TRBV20-1 and TRBJ1-2, with 7 bases fitting TRBD1. Germline V gene data show CDR1 as DFQATT and CDR2 as SNEGSKA (reference sequence). The V and J ends lost 1 base and 8 bases, in that order; junction bases with no gene match: 7. The CDR3 contains 13 residues.

CDR3 loop: CASREQTGVSYEQYF. Here the CDR3 DNA reads TGTGCCAGCAGAGAACAGACAGGGGTTTCCTACGAGCAGTACTTC. The rearrangement uses TRBV2 and TRBJ2-7; 8 bases line up with TRBD1. The germline CDR1 and CDR2 sequences are SNHLY and FYNNEI. V dropped 6 bases and J dropped 1; count of bases not matched to a gene: 8. CDR3 length: 15 residues.

This clonotype has only a few counts. The chain has TRBV7-2 and TRBJ2-3; D ambiguous. CDR3 length: 16 residues. V lost 4 bases and J 0 bases, leaving 14 bases between the germline ends. CDR1 and CDR2 from the germline V gene are SGHTA and FQGNSA. The CDR3 protein is CASSSYGAYSTDTQYF. The CDR3 DNA reads TGTGCCAGCAGCTCTTACGGCGCTTATAGCACAGATACGCAGTATTTT.

This clonotype has just a few counts. The rearrangement uses TRBV10-3 and TRBJ1-2; D might be TRBD1 (5 bases). With 4 bases removed from V and 4 bases from J, the gap between germline ends came to 25 bases. The CDR3 runs to 18 residues. Germline V lookup: CDR1 ENHRY, CDR2 SYGVKD. The CDR3 loop is CAISVTVITHRFLYGYTF. DNA of the CDR3: TGTGCCATCAGTGTGACAGTGATCACTCACCGCTTCCTCTATGGCTACACCTTC.

This clonotype was counted a few times. The chain couples TRBV20-1 to TRBJ2-7, with D uncertain. Trimming pared 5 bases from V and 1 base from J, leaving 9 bases between. Germline assignment: CDR1 DFQATT and CDR2 SNEGSKA (reference sequence). This CDR3 is 12 amino acids long. DNA of the CDR3: TGCAGTGCTCCGGGCCCATCCTACGAGCAGTACTTC. This encodes CSAPGPSYEQYF.

The chain joins TRBV4-2 to TRBJ2-2; 11 nucleotides agree with TRBD2. V lost 0 bases to trimming and J lost 3 bases; unmatched junction nucleotides: 12. Germline V gives CDR1 LGHNA, CDR2 YNFKEQ. The CDR3 extends over 20 amino acids. This CDR3 reads CASSQENSRLAGSHTGELFF. The CDR3 DNA sequence: TGTGCCAGCAGCCAAGAAAATTCCAGACTAGCGGGGTCTCACACCGGGGAGCTGTTTTTT.

This clonotype was found many times. The chain is built from TRBV11-2 and TRBJ2-3; D gene uncertain. Trimming stripped 1 base from V and 11 bases from J, with 10 bases between. The germline CDR1 and CDR2 sequences are SGHAT and FQNNGV. The CDR3 runs 12 residues. CDR3 amino acids: CASSLVVGKQYF. Here the CDR3 DNA reads TGTGCCAGCAGCTTAGTAGTAGGGAAGCAGTATTTT.

In its sample, this clonotype was seen a few times. The V gene is TRBV20-1, the J gene TRBJ2-7; D may correspond to TRBD1 or TRBD2 (6 bases each). Between the trimmed V and J ends, which lost 1 base and 2 bases, there was a span of 9 bases. The CDR3 runs 13 residues. CDR1 is DFQATT and CDR2 is SNEGSKA in the germline V gene (reference sequence). The CDR3 reads CSARVGGPYEQYF. The CDR3, as DNA: TGCAGTGCTAGAGTCGGGGGCCCCTACGAGCAGTACTTC.

The V gene is TRBV5-5, the J gene TRBJ2-7; TRBD1 is a possible D gene (6 bases). The CDR3 has 12 amino acids. Germline V gene data show CDR1 as SGHKS and CDR2 as YYEKEE (reference sequence). With 1 base removed from V and 6 bases from J, the gap between germline ends came to 8 bases. This chain's CDR3 is CASSLTGFEQYF. The CDR3 nucleotides are TGTGCCAGCAGCTTGACAGGGTTCGAGCAGTACTTC.

This sequence joins TRBV29-1 and TRBJ2-7, with a possible D match to TRBD1 (6 bases). Per germline, CDR1 SQVTM and CDR2 ANQGSEA. The ends were cut back, 7 bases at V and 2 bases at J, with 12 bases in the middle. CDR3 length: 12 residues. CDR3 in DNA: TGCAGCGCCATAGGACAGACCTACGAGCAGTACTTC. Protein product: CSAIGQTYEQYF.

There are a few counts of this clonotype. The chain joins TRBV20-1 to TRBJ2-7; 11 bases are shared with TRBD2. This CDR3 spans 16 amino acids. The V and J ends lost 6 bases and 1 base, in that order; junction bases with no gene match: 11. Germline loops: CDR1 DFQATT, CDR2 SNEGSKA (reference sequence). The chain's CDR3 is CSASEVASGGSYEQYF. The CDR3 region has the DNA TGCAGTGCGAGCGAGGTGGCTAGCGGGGGGTCCTACGAGCAGTACTTC.

The chain is built from TRBV7-9 and TRBJ2-3, with 9 bases aligning to TRBD2. The germline V gene encodes CDR1 SEHNR and CDR2 FQNEAQ (reference sequence). This CDR3 is 16 amino acids long. The trim removed 5 bases at V and 2 bases at J, leaving 8 bases unmatched. The CDR3 protein is CASSPAAGGVTDTQYF. CDR3 DNA sequence: TGTGCCAGCAGCCCAGCTGCGGGAGGGGTCACAGATACGCAGTATTTT. The complete variable domain, with remaining parts taken from reference TRBV7-9 and TRBJ2-3, reads DTGVSQNPRHKITKRGQNVTFRCDPISEHNRLYWYRQTLGQGPEFLTYFQNEAQLEKSRLLSDRFSAERPKGSFSTLEIQRTEQGDSAMYLCASSPAAGGVTDTQYFGPGTRLTVL.